The 17 T cell receptor beta chains reported below all come from one sample, sequenced in a study of OX40 agonist ivuxolimab in advanced cancers. TCRdb keeps only in-frame clones here, not all; method: immunoSEQ multiplex PCR. The sample includes approximately 46,000 clones, around 87% of them seen just once. This material consisted of CD4+ or CD8+ T cells sorted from blood, taken in a trial of the OX40 agonist ivuxolimab. The receptor source for this set is an adult with an advanced solid tumor such as melanoma, head and neck, liver or kidney cancer.

The chain employs TRBV28 and TRBJ1-3; D is unresolved. The CDR3 sequence is 12 residues long. V lost 2 bases and J lost 2, with 1 base in between. CDR1 is MDHEN, CDR2 SYDVKM, per germline. CDR3 sequence: CASSLTGNTIYF. In DNA, the CDR3 is TGTGCCAGCAGTTTAACTGGAAACACCATATATTTT.

The gene calls are TRBV6-1 and TRBJ1-5; D is unclear. The germline V gene encodes CDR1 MNHNS and CDR2 SASEGT. CDR3 length equals 18 residues. The V end was cut by 1 base, the J end by 0 bases, with 16 bases between. The CDR3 region is CASSEGLPGKRSNQPQHF. DNA for the CDR3: TGTGCCAGCAGTGAAGGACTACCGGGAAAACGTAGCAATCAGCCCCAGCATTTT.

This clone was seen more than once but under ten times. The chain employs TRBV19 and TRBJ2-4; D gene ambiguous. The CDR3 extends over 15 amino acids. V was pared by 3 bases and J by 8 bases, with 17 bases between. The germline V gene has CDR1 LNHDA and CDR2 SQIVND (reference sequence). The CDR3 sequence: CASSMVPRVRDIQYF. DNA for the CDR3: TGTGCCAGTAGTATGGTTCCCCGAGTCCGTGACATTCAGTACTTC.

This clone came up once. The chain has TRBV19 and TRBJ1-2, with D possibly TRBD1 on 5 matching bases. This CDR3 contains 14 residues. Germline CDR1 reads LNHDA; CDR2 reads SQIVND (reference sequence). Trimming pared 7 bases from V and 5 bases from J, leaving 17 bases between. The CDR3 nucleotides read TGTGCCAGTACCCTACTTTCGGACAAGTATGGCTACACCTTC. Translation: CASTLLSDKYGYTF.

The chain carries TRBV4-3 and TRBJ2-1; 9 nucleotides line up with TRBD2. CDR3 length: 17 amino acids. Germline V gives CDR1 LGHNA, CDR2 YSLEER. The J segment lost 4 bases and the V segment lost 0 bases, leaving 7 bases of the junction unmatched. This CDR3 is CASSQDRLTSGYNEQFF. In DNA form, the CDR3 reads TGCGCCAGCAGCCAAGATCGGTTAACTAGCGGGTACAATGAGCAGTTCTTC.

The rearrangement links TRBV19 to TRBJ2-5; possible D gene TRBD2, 5 bases. Germline V gives CDR1 LNHDA, CDR2 SQIVND (reference sequence). This CDR3 contains 13 residues. V was shortened by 10 bases and J by 0 bases, with 12 bases between the two germline ends. The CDR3, as DNA: TGTGCCACCCCGTGGACTGACCAAGAGACCCAGTACTTC. Translated, it gives CATPWTDQETQYF.

This clone has just one count. The chain combines TRBV7-9 with TRBJ2-7; the D is unclear. Germline V gene lookup returns CDR1 SEHNR and CDR2 FQNEAQ (reference sequence). The CDR3 covers 12 residues. V was cut by 4 bases and J by 4 bases, with 8 bases left in between. CDR3 in amino acids: CASSSLLYEQYF. The CDR3 DNA follows: TGTGCCAGCAGCTCCCTACTTTACGAGCAGTACTTC.

The rearrangement links TRBV27 to TRBJ2-3, with TRBD1 identical over 12 bases. The CDR3 spans 16 residues. Germline V gene sequence: CDR1 MNHEY, CDR2 SMNVEV (reference sequence). The trim removed 5 bases at V and 2 bases at J, leaving 5 bases unmatched. This chain's CDR3 is CASSLRDRGPTDTQYF. In DNA, the CDR3 is TGTGCCAGCAGTCTTCGGGACAGGGGGCCCACAGATACGCAGTATTTT.

The genes are TRBV27 and TRBJ2-1; D perhaps matches TRBD1 (6 bases). V dropped 3 bases and J dropped 4 bases, with 16 bases sitting between them. Germline V gene sequence: CDR1 MNHEY, CDR2 SMNVEV (reference sequence). The CDR3 extends over 16 amino acids. CDR3 coding DNA: TGTGCCAGCAGTTTGGGGCCCCTGGGGGCATACAATGAGCAGTTCTTC. Translation gives CASSLGPLGAYNEQFF.

To note about this clone: Distinct nucleotide sequences in the sample also encode this CDR3. The chain combines TRBV5-4 with TRBJ2-1, with D perhaps TRBD1 or TRBD2 (5 bases each). The germline V and J ends were trimmed by 4 bases and 8 bases, with 10 bases remaining between them. Germline-derived CDR1 and CDR2 are SGHNT and YYREEE (reference sequence). The CDR3 contains 12 residues. CDR3: CASSRGPDEQFF. Here the CDR3 DNA reads TGTGCCAGCAGCAGGGGACCGGATGAGCAGTTCTTC.

The rearrangement uses TRBV19 and TRBJ2-1; 8 bases are shared with TRBD2. This CDR3 is built from 19 residues. V gave up 7 bases and J gave up 0 bases; unmatched junction bases: 17. Per the germline V gene, CDR1 is LNHDA and CDR2 is SQIVND (reference sequence). The CDR3 here is CASKAPGLDKTLSYNEQFF. The CDR3, as DNA: TGTGCCAGTAAGGCACCGGGACTAGACAAGACCCTCTCCTACAATGAGCAGTTCTTC.

This clone has a handful of counts. This chain connects TRBV4-1 to TRBJ1-1; 7 bases line up with TRBD1. The CDR3 covers 14 residues. V shed 5 bases and J 4 bases; nucleotides not matched to a gene: 7. Germline CDR1 reads MGHRA; CDR2 reads YSYEKL. The CDR3 is CASSNTGVLTEAFF. Here the CDR3 DNA reads TGCGCCAGCAGCAACACAGGGGTTCTCACTGAAGCTTTCTTT.

The chain joins TRBV28 to TRBJ2-2; a weak D match, TRBD2 (7 bases). Germline lookup yields CDR1 MDHEN and CDR2 SYDVKM. The CDR3 is made up of 14 amino acids. V was trimmed by 7 bases and J by 5 bases, leaving 14 bases between them. The CDR3 sequence: CASTWGGQTGELFF. In DNA form, the CDR3 reads TGTGCCAGCACTTGGGGGGGGCAGACCGGGGAGCTGTTTTTT.

Details on this clone: This may come from a read error, since a much larger clone is one base off. The chain links TRBV7-9 to TRBJ2-6; D could derive from TRBD1 or TRBD2 (7 bases each). Per the germline V gene, CDR1 is SEHNR and CDR2 is FQNEAQ (reference sequence). V was clipped by 2 bases and J by 0 bases, with 14 bases between them. The CDR3 runs to 18 residues. The DNA for the CDR3 is TGTGCCAGCAGCTTACAGGGGGGGGCTTCCTCTGGGGCCAACGTCCTGACTTTC. This encodes CASSLQGGASSGANVLTF.

The gene calls are TRBV4-1 and TRBJ1-5; 9 bases align to TRBD1. Per the germline V gene, CDR1 is MGHRA and CDR2 is YSYEKL. The CDR3 sequence is 16 residues long. The ends lost 4 bases at V and 7 bases at J; junction bases unmatched: 11. This CDR3 is CASSLFRTGDGQPQHF. The CDR3 nucleotides are TGCGCCAGCAGCCTGTTCAGGACAGGGGACGGGCAGCCCCAGCATTTT.

The chain has TRBV2 and TRBJ2-6, with no clear D. This CDR3 is 13 amino acids long. V gave up 8 bases and J gave up 0 bases, with 5 bases separating them. The germline V gene encodes CDR1 SNHLY and CDR2 FYNNEI. CDR3 bases: TGTGCCAGCTTGGGCTCTGGGGCCAACGTCCTGACTTTC. Protein: CASLGSGANVLTF. The full variable domain, its missing parts supplied by reference TRBV2 and TRBJ2-6, is EPEVTQTPSHQVTQMGQEVILRCVPISNHLYFYWYRQILGQKVEFLVSFYNNEISEKSEIFDDQFSVERPDGSNFTLKIRSTKLEDSAMYFCASLGSGANVLTFGAGSRLTVL.

The chain links TRBV7-2 to TRBJ2-7, with TRBD1 as a possible D gene (6 bases). This CDR3 spans 14 amino acids. The V and J ends lost 5 bases and 2 bases respectively, with 13 bases between them. CDR1 and CDR2 from the germline V gene are SGHTA and FQGNSA. CDR3 bases: TGTGCCAGCAGCGGACCGGGACACCCCTACGAGCAGTACTTC. Its translation is CASSGPGHPYEQYF.